A selection of T cell receptor beta chains follows, all from one sample in a study of T cells in Graves' hyperthyroidism and ophthalmopathy. TCRdb re-analysed the multiplex PCR reads in MiXCR, keeping a single row per CDR3 protein. The table lists about 770,000 distinct CDR3 sequences, roughly a sixth of them singletons, with around 15% in the top ten. The sample comprised blood. Receptors originate from a woman aged 45-59 years with Graves' hyperthyroidism that later progressed to Graves' ophthalmopathy. Each CDR3 is given with its conserved first and last residue. D genes are given only for firm matches. The size entry is marked missing in some rows and otherwise reads once, few, many or a size class.

v_gene	j_gene	abundance	d_gene	CDR3aa	CDR3nt
TRBV20-1	TRBJ2-7	many	TRBD1	CSAIPGQGIRQYF	TGCAGTGCTATTCCGGGACAGGGGATACGACAGTACTTC
TRBV7-9	TRBJ1-5	NA	TRBD1	CASSKTGKDQPQHF	TGTGCCAGCAGCAAGACAGGGAAAGATCAGCCCCAGCATTTT
TRBV13	TRBJ2-1	NA	NA	CASSLRAGEQFF	TGTGCCAGCAGCTTACGAGCGGGCGAGCAGTTCTTC
TRBV6-1	TRBJ2-2	many	NA	CASSGGALTGELFF	TGTGCCAGCAGTGGAGGGGCGCTGACCGGGGAGCTGTTTTTT
TRBV6-2/TRBV6-3	TRBJ2-3	NA	TRBD2	CASSYSIERGITDTQYF	TGTGCCAGCAGTTACTCCATCGAGCGGGGAATCACAGATACGCAGTATTTT
TRBV12-3/TRBV12-4	TRBJ1-1	few	NA	CASSFPLVTEAFF	TGTGCCAGCAGTTTCCCACTAGTCACTGAAGCTTTCTTT
TRBV7-7	TRBJ2-3	NA	TRBD2	CASSLGEAGGTDTQYF	TGTGCTAGCAGCTTAGGAGAGGCGGGGGGCACAGATACGCAGTATTTT
TRBV27	TRBJ2-3	NA	TRBD2	CASSSLDWASGMGTDTQYF	TGTGCCAGCAGTTCCCTTGACTGGGCTAGCGGGATGGGCACAGATACGCAGTATTTT
TRBV12-3/TRBV12-4	TRBJ1-4	many	NA	CASSFSTNEKLFF	TGTGCCAGCAGTTTCTCCACTAATGAAAAACTGTTTTTT
TRBV13	TRBJ2-3	NA	TRBD2	CASSQAGGRNADTQYF	TGTGCCAGCAGCCAAGCGGGGGGGCGAAATGCAGATACGCAGTATTTT
TRBV3-1	TRBJ1-5	NA	NA	CASSQDPGRQPQHF	TGTGCCAGCAGCCAAGATCCCGGCCGACAGCCCCAGCATTTT
TRBV20-1	TRBJ1-1	few	NA	CSAGFVDPEAFF	TGCAGTGCTGGTTTTGTGGACCCTGAAGCTTTCTTT
TRBV11-3	TRBJ2-1	many	TRBD1	CASSSSRGQYNEQFF	TGTGCCAGCAGCTCCTCCCGGGGACAGTACAATGAGCAGTTCTTC
TRBV18	TRBJ1-4	NA	NA	CASSPGLGSTNEKLFF	TGTGCCAGCTCACCAGGCCTCGGATCAACTAATGAAAAACTGTTTTTT
TRBV2	TRBJ2-5	many	TRBD1	CASSVGTELQETQYF	TGTGCCAGCAGTGTAGGGACAGAGCTACAAGAGACCCAGTACTTC
TRBV18	TRBJ1-5	many	NA	CASSPNNQPQHF	TGTGCCAGCAGCCCTAACAATCAGCCCCAGCATTTT
TRBV6-2/TRBV6-3	TRBJ2-7	many	NA	CASSGGGSYEQYF	TGTGCCAGCAGCGGTGGTGGGTCCTACGAGCAGTACTTC
TRBV7-6	TRBJ2-5	NA	NA	CASRRSVGETQYF	TGTGCCAGCAGGAGGTCCGTTGGGGAGACCCAGTACTTC
TRBV20-1	TRBJ2-7	NA	NA	CSAQGRPAAGQYF	TGCAGTGCTCAGGGGCGCCCGGCTGCCGGGCAGTACTTC
TRBV3-1	TRBJ1-1	many	NA	CASSQGRNTEAFF	TGTGCCAGCAGCCAAGGAAGGAACACTGAAGCTTTCTTT
TRBV2	TRBJ2-6	NA	NA	CASSVTHSSGANVLTF	TGTGCCAGCAGTGTGACACACAGCTCTGGGGCCAACGTCCTGACTTTC
TRBV9	TRBJ2-1	NA	TRBD2	CASSVGARASGDIEQFF	TGTGCCAGCAGCGTAGGGGCCCGGGCTAGCGGGGATATTGAGCAGTTCTTC
TRBV29-1	TRBJ2-3	NA	TRBD1	CSWAGGRSGTDTQYF	TGCAGCTGGGCAGGGGGCAGATCAGGCACAGATACGCAGTATTTT
TRBV12-3/TRBV12-4	TRBJ2-5	many	NA	CASSLMDKADPQETQYF	TGTGCCAGCAGTTTAATGGACAAGGCGGACCCCCAAGAGACCCAGTACTTC
TRBV6-5	TRBJ1-2	NA	TRBD1	CASLSGGYGYTF	TGTGCCAGCCTTTCAGGGGGCTATGGCTACACCTTC
TRBV12-3/TRBV12-4	TRBJ2-1	NA	NA	CASPTGDDEQFF	TGTGCCAGCCCTACGGGGGACGATGAGCAGTTCTTC
TRBV5-1	TRBJ1-4	many	NA	CASSLSVHNEKLFF	TGCGCCAGCAGCTTGTCAGTTCATAATGAAAAACTGTTTTTT
TRBV4-1	TRBJ1-2	once	NA	CASSRVGRGMVCGYTF	TGCGCCAGCAGCCGAGTGGGCCGGGGAATGGTTTGTGGCTACACCTTC
TRBV6-1	TRBJ1-2	NA	NA	CASSSLRYTF	TGTGCCAGCAGTTCCCTGCGCTACACCTTC
TRBV27	TRBJ1-1	many	NA	CASSMTVSGNTEAFF	TGTGCCAGCAGTATGACAGTGTCGGGGAACACTGAAGCTTTCTTT
TRBV27	TRBJ1-1	NA	NA	CASNRQGRNTEAFF	TGTGCCAGCAACCGGCAGGGAAGGAACACTGAAGCTTTCTTT
TRBV7-9	TRBJ2-7	NA	TRBD1	CASTAGTGDAEQYF	TGTGCCAGCACCGCCGGGACAGGGGACGCCGAGCAGTACTTC
TRBV9	TRBJ2-5	NA	TRBD2	CASSVGGTTQETQYF	TGTGCCAGCAGCGTAGGAGGGACTACCCAAGAGACCCAGTACTTC
TRBV20-1	TRBJ1-5	few	NA	CSAPSGLSNQPQHF	TGCAGTGCTCCTTCGGGACTTAGCAATCAGCCCCAGCATTTT
TRBV20-1	TRBJ1-6	NA	NA	CSEGQRQYNSPLHF	TGCAGTGAAGGACAGAGGCAATATAATTCACCCCTCCACTTT
TRBV30	TRBJ1-1	NA	NA	CAWSAFRHLNTEAFF	TGTGCCTGGAGTGCTTTTCGACATTTGAACACTGAAGCTTTCTTT
TRBV18	TRBJ2-1	few	NA	CASSHKVVDEQFF	TGTGCCAGCTCACATAAGGTTGTGGATGAGCAGTTCTTC
TRBV7-3	TRBJ1-6	few	TRBD1	CASSPTGGYGSPLHF	TGTGCCAGCAGCCCCACAGGGGGCTACGGTTCACCCCTCCACTTT
TRBV19	TRBJ2-6	NA	NA	CASRVAARGANVLTF	TGTGCCAGTAGGGTTGCGGCGCGGGGGGCCAACGTCCTGACTTTC
TRBV7-2	TRBJ2-7	few	NA	CASSQSRGGLSYEQYF	TGTGCCAGCAGCCAATCCAGGGGGGGACTCTCCTACGAGCAGTACTTC
TRBV11-2	TRBJ2-3	many	TRBD2	CASSPGTSGADTQYF	TGTGCCAGCAGCCCTGGGACTAGCGGGGCAGATACGCAGTATTTT
TRBV19	TRBJ1-5	many	NA	CASSSGPRVVGNQPQHF	TGTGCCAGTAGTAGTGGGCCCAGGGTCGTGGGCAATCAGCCCCAGCATTTT
TRBV20-1	TRBJ2-3	few	NA	CSAPRVESPRDTQYF	TGCAGTGCTCCCAGGGTGGAGTCCCCGCGGGATACGCAGTATTTT
TRBV12-3/TRBV12-4	TRBJ2-2	many	TRBD1	CANRQGTPNTGELFF	TGTGCCAACAGACAGGGTACGCCGAACACCGGGGAGCTGTTTTTT
TRBV5-1	TRBJ1-4	NA	TRBD1	CASSWGQDQKLFF	TGCGCCAGCAGCTGGGGACAGGACCAAAAACTGTTTTTT
TRBV5-5	TRBJ2-7	NA	NA	CASSWARTDISHEQYF	TGTGCCAGCAGCTGGGCAAGGACAGATATCAGCCACGAGCAGTACTTC
TRBV20-1	TRBJ2-1	few	TRBD1	CSANRDRFISSYNEQFF	TGCAGTGCGAACCGGGACAGGTTTATTAGCTCCTACAATGAGCAGTTCTTC
TRBV7-9	TRBJ1-1	NA	NA	CASSSGGRANTEAFF	TGTGCCAGCAGTTCGGGAGGCAGAGCGAACACTGAAGCTTTCTTT
TRBV7-9	TRBJ1-2	few	NA	CASSPLAGDYGYTF	TGTGCCAGCAGCCCCTTGGCAGGGGACTATGGCTACACCTTC
TRBV29-1	TRBJ2-1	NA	NA	CSVGLRGEQFF	TGCAGCGTCGGACTACGGGGTGAGCAGTTCTTC
TRBV13	TRBJ2-7	many	TRBD1	CASSPGTGDLYEQYF	TGTGCCAGCAGCCCCGGGACAGGGGATCTCTACGAGCAGTACTTC
TRBV11-2	TRBJ2-1	once	TRBD1	CASSTGQGLYNEQFF	TGTGCCAGCAGCACGGGACAGGGACTCTACAATGAGCAGTTCTTC
TRBV19	TRBJ1-2	few	NA	CASSLQPGNYGYTF	TGTGCCAGTAGTCTCCAGCCTGGGAACTATGGCTACACCTTC
TRBV15	TRBJ2-3	NA	NA	CATSRVDYSLGDTQYF	TGTGCCACCAGCAGAGTAGACTATTCTCTAGGGGATACGCAGTATTTT
TRBV18	TRBJ2-5	many	NA	CASSPQETQYF	TGTGCCAGCAGCCCCCAAGAGACCCAGTACTTC